The 28 T cell receptor beta chains presented below share a single source sample, sequenced in a study of CD8 T cells in Susac syndrome. Random hexamers served to reverse transcribe roughly 0.45 to 1 ug RNA. MiXCR, run by TCRdb on the immunoSEQ multiplex PCR reads, gives a single entry per CDR3 protein. Of hundreds of thousands of distinct CDR3 sequences listed, over 75% are singletons. Specimen: CD8+ T cells from PBMCs. The receptors stem from a human donor with multiple sclerosis.

The chain carries TRBV20-1 and TRBJ2-5; 7 bases align to TRBD2. The CDR3 is 14 amino acids. The V and J ends lost 0 bases and 3 bases, in that order; junction bases with no gene match: 4. Looked up from germline, CDR1 is DFQATT and CDR2 is SNEGSKA (reference sequence). DNA for the CDR3: TGCAGTGCTAGAGATTGGGGGGGAAAAGAGACCCAGTACTTC. This sequence encodes CSARDWGGKETQYF.

The V and J genes are TRBV2 and TRBJ2-2; D call uncertain. The germline gives CDR1 SNHLY, CDR2 FYNNEI. This CDR3 spans 14 amino acids. V was trimmed by 7 bases and J by 0 bases, leaving 9 bases between them. The DNA of the CDR3 is TGTGCCAGCACGGCAGTCACGAACACCGGGGAGCTGTTTTTT. Protein: CASTAVTNTGELFF.

This clonotype was seen a few times. The chain combines TRBV7-9 with TRBJ2-7, with 8 bases lining up with TRBD1. Trimming at V came to 6 bases and at J to 2 bases, leaving 9 bases not matched to a gene. The length of the CDR3 is 15 residues. Germline V lookup: CDR1 SEHNR, CDR2 FQNEAQ (reference sequence). DNA of the CDR3: TGTGCCAGCAGTTTCGGACAGGGCGGAACCTACGAGCAGTACTTC. It codes for CASSFGQGGTYEQYF.

This rearrangement joins TRBV20-1 to TRBJ1-1, with D possibly being TRBD1 (6 bases). The V and J ends lost 0 bases and 7 bases respectively, with 15 bases between them. CDR1 DFQATT and CDR2 SNEGSKA come from the germline V gene (reference sequence). This CDR3 spans 14 amino acids. In nucleotides, the CDR3 is TGCAGTGCTAGAGATCAGTATCTAGGGGGTGAAGCTTTCTTT. It codes for CSARDQYLGGEAFF.

The chain recombines TRBV25-1 with TRBJ2-6; D is ambiguous. Deletions cut 1 base from V and 12 bases from J, with 10 bases between. There are 13 residues in the CDR3. Germline CDR1 reads MGHDK; CDR2 reads SYGVNS. CDR3 sequence reads: CASSEFRNGVLTF. As DNA, the CDR3 is TGTGCCAGCAGTGAATTTAGGAACGGCGTCCTGACTTTC.

The chain employs TRBV11-1 and TRBJ2-1; D ambiguous. CDR1 SGHAT and CDR2 FQDESV come from the germline V gene (reference sequence). The germline V and J ends were trimmed by 6 bases and 1 base, with 13 bases remaining between them. The CDR3 has 15 residues. The CDR3 DNA reads as TGTGCCAGCAGGCCCGAGAGGTTTTCCTACAATGAGCAGTTCTTC. Its translation is CASRPERFSYNEQFF.

The CDR3 coding sequence is TGTGCCAGTAGTATGTTACTCGGACAGGGCCATGGCTACACCTTC. Translated: CASSMLLGQGHGYTF. The chain links TRBV19 to TRBJ1-2, with 8 bases matching TRBD1. V trimming: 3 bases; J trimming: 6 bases; junction bases outside the gene matches: 9. The CDR3 has 15 residues. Germline V gene data show CDR1 as LNHDA and CDR2 as SQIVND (reference sequence). Complete variable domain (other parts from reference TRBV19 and TRBJ1-2): DGGITQSPKYLFRKEGQNVTLSCEQNLNHDAMYWYRQDPGQGLRLIYYSQIVNDFQKGDIAEGYSVSREKKESFPLTVTSAQKNPTAFYLCASSMLLGQGHGYTFGSGTRLTVV.

This clonotype was seen only a few times. The chain uses TRBV28 and TRBJ2-6; 9 positions agree with TRBD2. Germline values: CDR1 MDHEN, CDR2 SYDVKM. J was trimmed by 1 base and V by 3 bases; bases with no gene match: 7. The CDR3 is 18 residues long. The CDR3 DNA reads TGTGCCAGCAGTTTCGGGCGGGAGGGCGTTTCTGGGGCCAACGTCCTGACTTTC. Translation gives CASSFGREGVSGANVLTF.

This clonotype was counted a few times. This chain connects TRBV12-3 or TRBV12-4 to TRBJ1-5; D gene ambiguous. V was cut by 5 bases and J by 2 bases, with 7 bases left in between. There are 13 residues in the CDR3. The CDR3 sequence: CASSQSGNQPQHF. The CDR3 bases are TGTGCCAGCAGTCAAAGTGGCAATCAGCCCCAGCATTTT.

V gene TRBV5-5 combines with J gene TRBJ2-2; 9 bases agree with TRBD1. Trimming removed 4 bases from V and 3 bases from J; junction bases left unmatched: 7. This CDR3 has 16 residues. Per the germline V gene, CDR1 is SGHKS and CDR2 is YYEKEE (reference sequence). The CDR3 loop is CASSLRTGAYTGELFF. The DNA of the CDR3 is TGTGCCAGCAGCCTACGGACAGGGGCGTACACCGGGGAGCTGTTTTTT.

The chain employs TRBV2 and TRBJ2-3, with 8 bases fitting TRBD1. V gave up 10 bases and J gave up 3 bases; unmatched junction bases: 3. The CDR3 is 12 amino acids. The germline gives CDR1 SNHLY, CDR2 FYNNEI. CDR3 protein: CATGDRTDTQYF. CDR3 DNA sequence: TGTGCCACCGGGGACAGGACAGATACGCAGTATTTT.

CDR3 residues: CASTGTEGFYGYTF. The CDR3 DNA is TGTGCCAGCACCGGGACGGAGGGATTCTATGGCTACACCTTC. The rearrangement joins TRBV7-9 to TRBJ1-2; maybe TRBD1 (5 bases). Trimming cost V 7 bases and J 4 bases, with 16 bases left between them. The germline gives CDR1 SEHNR, CDR2 FQNEAQ (reference sequence). The CDR3 covers 14 residues.

The chain combines TRBV9 with TRBJ2-6; possibly TRBD1 for D (6 bases). This CDR3 contains 15 residues. Looked up from germline, CDR1 is SGDLS and CDR2 is YYNGEE. V was shortened by 3 bases and J by 0 bases, with 7 bases between the two germline ends. For the CDR3, the DNA is TGTGCCAGCAGCGAGACAGGCTCTGGGGCCAACGTCCTGACTTTC. This encodes CASSETGSGANVLTF.

This chain connects TRBV7-6 to TRBJ2-1, with no clear D. The CDR3 extends over 13 amino acids. Trimming left V 0 bases short and J 7 bases short, with 7 bases between. Germline V lookup: CDR1 SGHVS, CDR2 FNYEAQ. CDR3 bases: TGTGCCAGCAGCTTAGCCACATCAAATGAGCAGTTCTTC. Its translation: CASSLATSNEQFF.

V is TRBV7-2 and J is TRBJ1-5; 8 positions match TRBD1. After removal of 4 bases from V and 3 bases from J, the junction contained 5 bases not matched to a gene. CDR1 and CDR2 (germline): SGHTA, FQGNSA. CDR3 length: 15 residues. The CDR3 is CASSYYRGANQPQHF. The CDR3 DNA follows: TGTGCCAGCAGCTACTACAGGGGGGCCAATCAGCCCCAGCATTTT.

This clonotype came up once. CDR3 DNA: TGTGCCAGTCTAGCCTCTAGCATCGATGAGCAGTTCTTC. Translating it yields CASLASSIDEQFF. This sequence joins TRBV7-9 and TRBJ2-1; tentatively, D is TRBD2 (5 bases). Trimming took 9 bases from V and 8 from J, leaving 17 bases between them. CDR3 length equals 13 residues. The germline V gene encodes CDR1 SEHNR and CDR2 FQNEAQ (reference sequence).

The V and J genes are TRBV29-1 and TRBJ2-2; D remains ambiguous. Trimming left V 2 bases short and J 5 bases short, with 6 bases between. CDR1 and CDR2 (germline): SQVTM, ANQGSEA. The CDR3 runs 12 residues. Written as DNA, the CDR3 is TGCAGCGTTGAAAAGACTACCGGGGAGCTGTTTTTT. This translates into CSVEKTTGELFF.

This rearrangement joins TRBV6-5 to TRBJ2-3; the D gene is possibly TRBD2 (5 bases). Trimming shortened V by 2 bases and J by 2 bases, and 5 bases separated the two germline ends. The germline CDR1 and CDR2 sequences are MNHEY and SVGAGI. CDR3 length: 13 amino acids. CDR3 amino acids: CASSYLATDTQYF. Here the CDR3 DNA reads TGTGCCAGCAGTTACCTAGCCACAGATACGCAGTATTTT.

The chain carries TRBV6-2 or TRBV6-3 and TRBJ2-7; 9 nucleotides match TRBD1. With 6 bases clipped from V and 1 base from J, the junction kept 7 bases outside the gene matches. CDR3 size: 15 residues. Germline V gene data show CDR1 as MNHEY and CDR2 as SVGEGT. In DNA form, the CDR3 reads TGTGCCAGCAGCAACGACAGGGGGTATTCCTACGAGCAGTACTTC. Translating it yields CASSNDRGYSYEQYF.

CDR3 sequence (DNA): TGCGCCAGCACCCTAAACCAAAACAGGGAAAGGTTTTACAATGAGCAGTTCTTC. Its protein is CASTLNQNRERFYNEQFF. The V gene is TRBV5-1, the J gene TRBJ2-1; maybe TRBD1 (6 bases). V lost 6 bases and J 4 bases, leaving 26 bases between the germline ends. The germline V gene encodes CDR1 SGHRS and CDR2 YFSETQ. CDR3 size: 18 residues.

There are a few counts of this clonotype. CDR3 in DNA: TGTGCCAGCAGTCTCGGACTAGCGGGAATCTACAATGAGCAGTTCTTC. Protein product: CASSLGLAGIYNEQFF. The chain employs TRBV2 and TRBJ2-1; 12 bases are a match to TRBD2. Losses at the gene ends were 5 bases for V and 3 bases for J; bases not matched to a gene: 5. Germline V gene lookup returns CDR1 SNHLY and CDR2 FYNNEI. There are 16 residues in the CDR3.

J is TRBJ2-7 and V is TRBV6-5; D ambiguous. The ends were cut back, 10 bases at V and 7 bases at J, with 14 bases in the middle. This CDR3 has 11 amino acids. From germline, CDR1 is MNHEY and CDR2 SVGAGI. The CDR3 is CATRSLGEQYF. For the CDR3, the DNA is TGTGCCACCCGGTCATTGGGGGAGCAGTACTTC.

The V gene is TRBV27, the J gene TRBJ2-1; D unresolved. The CDR3 consists of 12 residues. CDR1 and CDR2 (germline): MNHEY, SMNVEV (reference sequence). Trimming removed 8 bases at V and 4 bases at J, with 9 bases between. DNA for the CDR3: TGTGCCAGCGGCCGGCTTTACAATGAGCAGTTCTTC. Protein: CASGRLYNEQFF.

This chain links TRBV12-3 or TRBV12-4 with TRBJ2-4, with 10 bases aligning to TRBD1. The V segment lost 5 bases and the J segment 8 bases; nucleotides outside the gene matches: 9. The CDR3 runs 15 residues. CDR3 residues: CASSPWTGGEDIQYF. CDR3 sequence (DNA): TGTGCCAGCAGTCCATGGACAGGGGGGGAAGACATTCAGTACTTC.

The V call is TRBV5-5, the J call TRBJ2-7; D unclear. The CDR3 runs 13 residues. Trimming cost V 1 base and J 0 bases, with 5 bases left between them. Germline loops: CDR1 SGHKS, CDR2 YYEKEE (reference sequence). In DNA form, the CDR3 reads TGTGCCAGCAGCTTGTGGCCCTCCTACGAGCAGTACTTC. Its protein is CASSLWPSYEQYF.

The chain carries TRBV7-9 and TRBJ2-1; tentatively, D is TRBD1 or TRBD2 (5 bases each). This CDR3 is 14 amino acids long. CDR1 is SEHNR, CDR2 FQNEAQ, per germline (reference sequence). V was cut by 1 base and J by 5 bases, with 9 bases left in between. The CDR3 region has the DNA TGTGCCAGCAGCTTAGTCCTGGGACACAATGAGCAGTTCTTC. This gives the protein CASSLVLGHNEQFF. Based on the CDR3 plus reference TRBV7-9 and TRBJ2-1, the full variable domain is DTGVSQNPRHKITKRGQNVTFRCDPISEHNRLYWYRQTLGQGPEFLTYFQNEAQLEKSRLLSDRFSAERPKGSFSTLEIQRTEQGDSAMYLCASSLVLGHNEQFFGPGTRLTVL.

The rearrangement joins TRBV27 to TRBJ2-3, with D perhaps TRBD1 (5 bases). CDR1 MNHEY and CDR2 SMNVEV come from the germline V gene (reference sequence). The CDR3 length is 15 residues. The germline V and J ends were trimmed by 2 bases and 1 base, with 10 bases remaining between them. The CDR3 reads CASSLQGPGTDTQYF. The CDR3 bases are TGTGCCAGCAGTTTACAGGGTCCGGGCACAGATACGCAGTATTTT.

The rearrangement uses TRBV7-3 and TRBJ1-6, with D perhaps matching TRBD1 (5 bases). This CDR3 contains 14 residues. The V end lost 2 bases, the J end lost 9 bases, and 11 bases lay between the germline ends. Germline V gene sequence: CDR1 SGHTA, CDR2 FQGTGA. The DNA of the CDR3 is TGTGCCAGCAGCTTAGGGGGGGATCTTTCACCCCTCCACTTT. Protein: CASSLGGDLSPLHF.